The 7 T cell receptor beta chains reported below all come from one sample, sequenced in a study of blood T cell repertoires in COVID-19. Repertoires were generated with immunoSEQ multiplex PCR, while TCRdb's copy carries only in-frame clones and drops some. Found here are roughly 150,000 clones, around 79% of them singletons; the top ten hold 7% to 9%. The sequenced sample consisted of peripheral blood. Receptors were obtained from a man aged 50 to 59 with active or convalescent COVID-19.

V gene TRBV12-3 or TRBV12-4 combines with J gene TRBJ2-2, with D unclear. V was shortened by 6 bases and J by 6 bases, with 8 bases between the two germline ends. The CDR3 covers 12 residues. CDR3 protein: CASRRTPGELFF. The CDR3 DNA follows: TGTGCCAGCAGACGTACTCCCGGGGAGCTGTTTTTT.

The chain is built from TRBV6-5 and TRBJ1-1, with D tentatively TRBD1 (6 bases). Germline V CDR1 and CDR2: MNHEY, SVGAGI. The CDR3 covers 14 residues. The germline V and J ends were trimmed by 2 bases and 7 bases, with 14 bases remaining between them. CDR3 DNA sequence: TGTGCCAGCAGTTACGGGGGGGGCCCCTTTGAAGCTTTCTTT. Protein product: CASSYGGGPFEAFF.

This clone has ten or more counts. CDR3 DNA sequence: TGTGCCAGCAGCAAGGGACAGGGGGCCTACGAGCAGTACTTC. Translated: CASSKGQGAYEQYF. The genes are TRBV7-9 and TRBJ2-7, with TRBD1 matching over 11 bases. The CDR3 sequence is 14 residues long. Germline CDR1 and CDR2: SEHNR and FQNEAQ (reference sequence). V shed 5 bases, J shed 2 bases, and the junction held 2 bases outside the gene matches.

V usage is TRBV29-1 and J usage is TRBJ2-2; D may be TRBD1 (6 bases). Germline lookup yields CDR1 SQVTM and CDR2 ANQGSEA. Trimming took off 7 bases at V and 4 bases at J, with 13 bases between the two ends. The CDR3 extends over 13 amino acids. DNA for the CDR3: TGCAGCGCCGACAGGACGGGCACCGGGGAGCTGTTTTTT. It specifies CSADRTGTGELFF.

V is TRBV6-5 and J is TRBJ2-2; D may be TRBD1 (6 bases). Deletions cut 6 bases from V and 5 bases from J, with 10 bases between. The CDR3 is made up of 13 amino acids. Germline V gives CDR1 MNHEY, CDR2 SVGAGI. This CDR3 reads CASRTGHTGELFF. The CDR3 DNA is TGTGCCAGCAGGACAGGACATACCGGGGAGCTGTTTTTT.

The chain links TRBV5-1 to TRBJ2-7; possibly TRBD2 for D (5 bases). V lost 0 bases and J lost 0, with 13 bases in between. There are 16 residues in the CDR3. Germline CDR1 SGHRS, CDR2 YFSETQ. The CDR3 loop is CASSLAPGSSSYEQYF. CDR3 nucleotides: TGCGCCAGCAGCTTGGCCCCGGGATCGAGCTCCTACGAGCAGTACTTC.

The chain is built from TRBV15 and TRBJ2-1, with a possible D match to TRBD1 (5 bases). Trimming took 0 bases from V and 10 from J, leaving 13 bases between them. Germline CDR1 LNHNV, CDR2 YYDKDF (reference sequence). The CDR3 runs 14 residues. Written as DNA, the CDR3 is TGTGCCACCAGCAGAGATCAAGGGGTCATGGAGCAGTTCTTC. Its translation is CATSRDQGVMEQFF.